What follows is one T cell receptor (beta chain) and its context. Its matching antigen is unknown. The junction departs from germline at one end; a sequencing error may be responsible. This CDR3 contains 15 residues. The germline CDR1 and CDR2 sequences are LGHNA and YSLEER. This sample was included in a study of blood T cells in healthy people across ages. No fewer than 6.5 million PBMCs went into each sample. Primed by a sample-barcoded 5' primer and a J-beta primer mix, a second PCR proceeded for 7 to 11 cycles. TCRdb re-called the 5' RACE reads with MiXCR, one entry per CDR3 protein. The sample carries 1.4 million or so distinct CDR3 sequences, roughly 43% recorded once. The study, taken as a whole, reports: The study regarded diversity estimates from one million T cells as underestimates. Donors of long life had a larger count of naive CD4+ cells and greater diversity than aged donors.

This clonotype was sampled from a woman younger than 30 in good health. The chain links TRBV4-3 to TRBJ2-1, with 9 bases identical to TRBD1. The sample consisted of blood. In nucleotides, the CDR3 is TGCGCCAGCAGCCCGTGGACAGGGGAGCCCAATGATCAGTTCTTC. Protein sequence: CASSPWTGEPNDQFF.